This T cell receptor beta chain was retrieved from a study of shared clonotypes between healthy human individuals. Study background: CD8 memory received one plate per donor, CD8 naive two, CD4 memory three and CD4 naive three. Whole-study findings and limits: Having only a few donors restricted how much genetic and exposure-history diversity was captured.

As concerns this clone: Its antigen is not identified.

CDR1 is MNHNS and CDR2 is SASEGT in the germline V gene. The V end was cut by 3 bases, the J end by 8 bases, with 16 bases between. The CDR3 runs 14 residues. The table came from immunoSEQ multiplex PCR; TCRdb's copy has only in-frame clones and leaves some out. The sample contains some 2,000,000 clones, approximately 95% of which appear only once. Naive CD45RA+ and memory CD45RA-negative subsets were split from CD4+ cells. The source is a man younger than 35 in good health. The sample was naive CD4+ T cells sorted from blood. Subset indicated: CD45RA+ positively selected. The rearrangement joins TRBV6-1 to TRBJ1-2, with D hard to call. CDR3 protein: CASSDPGERSGYTF. In DNA form, the CDR3 reads TGTGCCAGCAGTGACCCGGGAGAGAGAAGCGGCTACACCTTC.